This T cell receptor beta chain was retrieved from a study of memory CD8 T cells in hepatitis C reinfection. Time point described: pre-reinfection, 55 to 20 weeks before reinfection detection. Sorted cells were sequenced directly ex vivo without any in vitro expansion. The table came from immunoSEQ multiplex PCR; TCRdb's copy has only in-frame clones and leaves some out. The sample has tens of thousands of clones, 85% to 90% seen once; the top ten hold more than 0.8%. Germline values: CDR1 SQVTM, CDR2 ANQGSEA. V was pared by 1 base and J by 4 bases, with 9 bases of the junction left unmatched. The CDR3 is 16 residues long.

V gene TRBV29-1 combines with J gene TRBJ2-2; 7 bases are shared with TRBD2. The TCR comes from a man younger than 35 with hepatitis C virus infection. Sequenced sample: naive CD8+ T cells sorted from blood. The DNA for the CDR3 is TGCAGCGTTGAAGCCGCGGCGGGGGTTGGCACCGGGGAGCTGTTTTTT. Translating it yields CSVEAAAGVGTGELFF.